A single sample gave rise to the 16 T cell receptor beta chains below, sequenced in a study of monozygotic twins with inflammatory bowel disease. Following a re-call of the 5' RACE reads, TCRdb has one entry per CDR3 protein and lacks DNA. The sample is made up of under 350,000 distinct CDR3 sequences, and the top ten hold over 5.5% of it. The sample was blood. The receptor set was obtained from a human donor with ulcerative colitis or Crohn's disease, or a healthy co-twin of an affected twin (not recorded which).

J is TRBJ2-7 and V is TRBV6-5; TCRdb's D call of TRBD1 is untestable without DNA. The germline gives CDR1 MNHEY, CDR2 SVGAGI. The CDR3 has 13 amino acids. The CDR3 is CASTPGVRSEQYF.

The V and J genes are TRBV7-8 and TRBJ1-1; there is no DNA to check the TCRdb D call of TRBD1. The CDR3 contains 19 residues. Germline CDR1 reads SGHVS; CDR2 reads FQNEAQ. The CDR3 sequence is CASSLGLDMFRTRGTEAFF.

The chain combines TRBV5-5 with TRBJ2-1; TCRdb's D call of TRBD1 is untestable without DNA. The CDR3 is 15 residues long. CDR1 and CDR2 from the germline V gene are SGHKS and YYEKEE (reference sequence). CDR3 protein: CASSAQGVSYNEQFF.

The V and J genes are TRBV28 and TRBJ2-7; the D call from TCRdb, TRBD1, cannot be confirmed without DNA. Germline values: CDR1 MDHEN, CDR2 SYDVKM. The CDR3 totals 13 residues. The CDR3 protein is CASIERGRYEQYF.

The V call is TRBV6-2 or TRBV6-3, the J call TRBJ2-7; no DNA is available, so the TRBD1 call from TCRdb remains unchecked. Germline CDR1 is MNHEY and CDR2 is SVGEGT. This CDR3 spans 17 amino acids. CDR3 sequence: CASSFTTTGTRSYEQYF.

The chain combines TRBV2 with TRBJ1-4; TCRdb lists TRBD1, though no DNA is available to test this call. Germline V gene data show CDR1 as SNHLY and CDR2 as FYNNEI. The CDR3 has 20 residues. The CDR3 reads CASSDRDRGRANFSNEKLFF.

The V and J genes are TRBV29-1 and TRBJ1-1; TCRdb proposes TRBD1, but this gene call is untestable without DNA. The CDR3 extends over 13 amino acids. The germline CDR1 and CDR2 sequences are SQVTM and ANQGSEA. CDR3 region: CSVGSGGKTEAFF.

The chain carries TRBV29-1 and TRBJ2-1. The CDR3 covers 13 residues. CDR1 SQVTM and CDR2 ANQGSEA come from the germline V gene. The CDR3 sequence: CSVEAPWVGEQFF.

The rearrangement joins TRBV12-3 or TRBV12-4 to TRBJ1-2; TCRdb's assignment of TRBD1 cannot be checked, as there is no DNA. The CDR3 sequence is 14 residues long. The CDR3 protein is CASSAGTRRRGYTF.

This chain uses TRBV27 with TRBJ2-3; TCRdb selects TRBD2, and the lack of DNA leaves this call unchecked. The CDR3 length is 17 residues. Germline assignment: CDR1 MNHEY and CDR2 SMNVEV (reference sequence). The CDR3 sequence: CASSPHRREGKGDTQYF.

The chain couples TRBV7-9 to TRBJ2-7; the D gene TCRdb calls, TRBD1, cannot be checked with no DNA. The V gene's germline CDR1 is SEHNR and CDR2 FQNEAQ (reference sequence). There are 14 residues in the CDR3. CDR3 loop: CASSVQGIGYEQYF.

CDR3 in amino acids: CASKGGVGETQYF. The rearrangement uses TRBV6-1 and TRBJ2-5. The CDR3 totals 13 residues. In germline, CDR1 is MNHNS, CDR2 SASEGT.

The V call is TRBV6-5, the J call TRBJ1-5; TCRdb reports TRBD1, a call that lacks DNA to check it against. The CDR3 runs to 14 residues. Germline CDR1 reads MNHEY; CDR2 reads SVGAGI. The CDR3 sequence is CASSSPGQGQPQHF.

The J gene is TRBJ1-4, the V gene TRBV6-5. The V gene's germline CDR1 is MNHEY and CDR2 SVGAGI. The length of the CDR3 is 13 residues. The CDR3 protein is CASSYSGRYPLFF.

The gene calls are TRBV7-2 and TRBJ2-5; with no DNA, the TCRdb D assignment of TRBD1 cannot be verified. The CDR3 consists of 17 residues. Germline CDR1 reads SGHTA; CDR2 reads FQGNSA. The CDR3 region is CASSLGGGPPSQETQYF.

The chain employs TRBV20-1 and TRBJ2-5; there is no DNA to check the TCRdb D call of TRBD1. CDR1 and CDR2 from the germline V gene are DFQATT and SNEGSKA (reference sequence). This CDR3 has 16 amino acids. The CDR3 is CSAREYGGVIRETQYF.